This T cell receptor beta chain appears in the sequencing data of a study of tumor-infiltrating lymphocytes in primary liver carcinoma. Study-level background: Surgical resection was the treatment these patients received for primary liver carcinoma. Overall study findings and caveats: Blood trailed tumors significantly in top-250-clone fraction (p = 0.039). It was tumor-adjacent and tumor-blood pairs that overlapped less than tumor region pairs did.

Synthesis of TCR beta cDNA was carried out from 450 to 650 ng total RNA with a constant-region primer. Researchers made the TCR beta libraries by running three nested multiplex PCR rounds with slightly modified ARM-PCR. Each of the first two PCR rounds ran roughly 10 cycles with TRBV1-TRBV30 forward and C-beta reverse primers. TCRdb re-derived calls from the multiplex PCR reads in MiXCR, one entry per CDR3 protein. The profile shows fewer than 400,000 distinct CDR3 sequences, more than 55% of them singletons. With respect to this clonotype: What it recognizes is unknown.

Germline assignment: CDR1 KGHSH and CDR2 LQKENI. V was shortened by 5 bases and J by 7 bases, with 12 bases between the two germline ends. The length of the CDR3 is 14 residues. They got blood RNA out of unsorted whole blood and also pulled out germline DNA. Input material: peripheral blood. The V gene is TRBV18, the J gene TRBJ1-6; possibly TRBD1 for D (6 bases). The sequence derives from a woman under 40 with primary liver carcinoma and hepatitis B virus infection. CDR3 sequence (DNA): TGTGCCAGCTCAGCACAGGGCGCGAATTCACCCCTCCACTTT. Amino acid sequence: CASSAQGANSPLHF.